Listed below are T cell receptor beta chains from one sample, sequenced in a study of PD-1 blockade in classical Hodgkin lymphoma. TCRdb keeps only in-frame clones here, not all; method: immunoSEQ multiplex PCR. The repertoire holds about 20,000 clones, with more than 75% as singletons. The sample here was peripheral blood mononuclear cells (PBMCs), taken before the fourth cycle of nivolumab. Receptors were obtained from a human donor with classical Hodgkin lymphoma. Both conserved end residues are part of each CDR3. The order of the fields is D gene, clone size, J gene, V gene, CDR3 protein, CDR3 DNA. D genes are given only for firm matches. The size entry is marked missing in some rows and otherwise reads once, few, many or a size class.

.,.,TRBJ1-1,TRBV4-1,CASSQVGHYTEAFF,TGCGCCAGCAGCCAGGTCGGACACTACACTGAAGCTTTCTTT
TRBD1,.,TRBJ1-4,TRBV7-2,CASSLVRGTGRGEKLFF,TGTGCCAGCAGCTTAGTGAGAGGGACAGGGAGGGGTGAAAAACTGTTTTTT
.,.,TRBJ1-4,TRBV5-1,CASSLVGRRAATNEKLFF,TGCGCCAGCAGCTTGGTGGGCAGGAGGGCTGCAACTAATGAAAAACTGTTTTTT
TRBD2,once,TRBJ2-5,TRBV14,CASSRRLAGGQETQYF,TGTGCCAGCAGCCGAAGACTAGCGGGAGGGCAAGAGACCCAGTACTTC
.,.,TRBJ2-5,TRBV9,CASSVGGAPTETQYF,TGTGCCAGCAGCGTAGGAGGGGCTCCGACGGAGACCCAGTACTTC
.,few,TRBJ2-2,TRBV5-1,CASSPSLESGELFF,TGCGCCAGCAGCCCCTCACTAGAATCCGGGGAGCTGTTTTTT
TRBD1,.,TRBJ1-2,TRBV4-1,CASSRRPGGDRDLYGYTF,TGCGCCAGCAGCCGTCGCCCAGGGGGGGACAGGGACCTTTATGGCTACACCTTC
TRBD2,.,TRBJ2-7,TRBV5-5,CASSPSRAGTSGLWGYEQYF,TGTGCCAGCAGCCCCTCCAGGGCCGGGACTAGCGGTTTATGGGGCTACGAGCAGTACTTC
.,.,TRBJ1-4,TRBV13,CASSLGVVQEKLFF,TGTGCCAGCAGCTTAGGGGTGGTACAGGAAAAACTGTTTTTT
.,.,TRBJ1-2,TRBV7-9,CASRPGHINGYTF,TGTGCCAGCAGGCCAGGACATATCAATGGCTACACCTTC
TRBD2,.,TRBJ2-3,TRBV5-4,CASSSKQTSGRGDTQYF,TGTGCCAGCAGCTCCAAACAGACTAGCGGGAGAGGGGATACGCAGTATTTT
TRBD1,few,TRBJ2-7,TRBV7-2,CASSLAGQTYEQYF,TGTGCCAGCAGCTTAGCGGGACAGACCTACGAGCAGTACTTC
.,.,TRBJ1-1,TRBV21-1,CASSKALWGFEGRPNTEAFF,TGTGCCAGCAGCAAAGCGCTTTGGGGCTTTGAGGGGCGCCCGAACACTGAAGCTTTCTTT
TRBD2,.,TRBJ2-3,TRBV30,CAWSVSGRTDTQYF,TGTGCCTGGAGTGTTAGCGGGAGAACAGATACGCAGTATTTT
.,.,TRBJ1-3,TRBV6-1,CASSVSRISGNTIYF,TGTGCCAGCAGTGTGTCCCGAATCTCTGGAAACACCATATATTTT
.,.,TRBJ2-3,TRBV28,CASSLDDRTQYF,TGTGCCAGCAGTTTGGACGACAGGACGCAGTATTTT